The 27 T cell receptor beta chains listed next were all sequenced from one sample in a study of OX40 agonist ivuxolimab in advanced cancers. Method: immunoSEQ multiplex PCR; TCRdb's copy keeps in-frame clones and lacks some. Of some 100,000 clones in the sample, under 95% are singletons; the top ten hold 0.54%. Sequencing was performed on CD4+ or CD8+ T cells sorted from blood, taken in a trial of the OX40 agonist ivuxolimab. Every receptor here comes from an adult with an advanced solid tumor such as melanoma, head and neck, liver or kidney cancer.

This rearrangement joins TRBV2 to TRBJ2-7; 8 bases are a match to TRBD1. Germline V gives CDR1 SNHLY, CDR2 FYNNEI. The CDR3 runs 12 residues. After removal of 8 bases from V and 1 base from J, the junction contained 1 base not matched to a gene. The CDR3 region is CASGQGSYEQYF. CDR3 nucleotide sequence: TGTGCCAGCGGACAGGGATCCTACGAGCAGTACTTC. The variable domain in full, completed from reference TRBV2 and TRBJ2-7, reads EPEVTQTPSHQVTQMGQEVILRCVPISNHLYFYWYRQILGQKVEFLVSFYNNEISEKSEIFDDQFSVERPDGSNFTLKIRSTKLEDSAMYFCASGQGSYEQYFGPGTRLTVT.

This sequence joins TRBV5-1 and TRBJ2-2, with TRBD2 matching over 10 bases. V gave up 5 bases and J gave up 2 bases; unmatched junction bases: 3. The germline V gene has CDR1 SGHRS and CDR2 YFSETQ. The CDR3 spans 15 residues. CDR3 nucleotide sequence: TGCGCCAGCAGACGGACTAGCGGAAACACCGGGGAGCTGTTTTTT. Its translation: CASRRTSGNTGELFF. Full variable domain (outside the CDR3, taken from reference TRBV5-1 and TRBJ2-2): KAGVTQTPRYLIKTRGQQVTLSCSPISGHRSVSWYQQTPGQGLQFLFEYFSETQRNKGNFPGRFSGRQFSNSRSEMNVSTLELGDSALYLCASRRTSGNTGELFFGEGSRLTVL.

The J gene is TRBJ1-5, the V gene TRBV18; D not certain. This CDR3 comprises 13 residues. CDR1 KGHSH and CDR2 LQKENI come from the germline V gene. Deletions cut 4 bases from V and 4 bases from J, with 8 bases between. CDR3 nucleotide sequence: TGTGCCAGCTCACTAAATCGTAATCAGCCCCAGCATTTT. Translating it yields CASSLNRNQPQHF.

The chain joins TRBV10-3 to TRBJ1-1; TRBD1 might be the D (6 bases). This CDR3 contains 14 residues. The V end was cut by 3 bases, the J end by 1 base, with 9 bases between. Germline lookup yields CDR1 ENHRY and CDR2 SYGVKD. The CDR3 reads CAISDGGANTEAFF. The CDR3 nucleotides read TGTGCCATCAGTGATGGGGGGGCGAACACTGAAGCTTTCTTT.

The chain has TRBV18 and TRBJ2-7; D is uncertain. This CDR3 spans 12 amino acids. Germline CDR1 KGHSH, CDR2 LQKENI. Between the trimmed V and J ends, which lost 3 bases and 2 bases, there was a span of 5 bases. In DNA, the CDR3 is TGTGCCAGCTCACCCTGGGCCTACGAGCAGTACTTC. Translation: CASSPWAYEQYF. Full variable domain (missing parts from reference TRBV18 and TRBJ2-7): NAGVMQNPRHLVRRRGQEARLRCSPMKGHSHVYWYRQLPEEGLKFMVYLQKENIIDESGMPKERFSAEFPKEGPSILRIQQVVRGDSAAYFCASSPWAYEQYFGPGTRLTVT.

The chain has TRBV28 and TRBJ1-1, with 7 positions matching TRBD1. There are 17 residues in the CDR3. V gave up 4 bases and J gave up 5 bases; unmatched junction bases: 16. Germline V gives CDR1 MDHEN, CDR2 SYDVKM. The CDR3: CASSSPAETGSGTEAFF. CDR3 in DNA: TGTGCCAGCAGTTCCCCAGCCGAGACAGGGTCTGGGACTGAAGCTTTCTTT.

This chain links TRBV6-1 with TRBJ2-6; D unresolved. The V end was cut by 4 bases, the J end by 5 bases, with 21 bases between. The CDR3 length is 18 residues. Germline CDR1 MNHNS, CDR2 SASEGT. The CDR3 spells CASSGQTYAQSRANVLTF. The CDR3 bases are TGTGCCAGCAGTGGGCAAACCTATGCACAAAGTCGGGCCAACGTCCTGACTTTC.

A single count supports this clone. The rearrangement uses TRBV7-2 and TRBJ2-7; 13 bases agree with TRBD2. Trimming removed 3 bases from V and 3 bases from J; junction bases left unmatched: 2. The CDR3 is 15 residues long. Germline loops: CDR1 SGHTA, CDR2 FQGNSA. The CDR3 DNA follows: TGTGCCAGCAGCTTCCGACTAGCGGGAGGCTACGAGCAGTACTTC. Its translation: CASSFRLAGGYEQYF.

The gene calls are TRBV7-9 and TRBJ1-3; D is undetermined. CDR3 length: 17 residues. Per germline, CDR1 SEHNR and CDR2 FQNEAQ (reference sequence). V was shortened by 5 bases and J by 0 bases, with 17 bases between the two germline ends. CDR3 sequence: CASSPLGVADSGNTIYF. The DNA for the CDR3 is TGTGCCAGCAGCCCCCTTGGGGTCGCAGACTCTGGAAACACCATATATTTT.

CDR3 nucleotides: TGTGCCAGCTCACAGAAAGTGAACACTGAAGCTTTCTTT. It yields the protein CASSQKVNTEAFF. The chain links TRBV18 to TRBJ1-1; D is ambiguous. Germline V gene lookup returns CDR1 KGHSH and CDR2 LQKENI. V lost 4 bases and J lost 0, with 6 bases in between. This CDR3 has 13 residues.

The CDR3 nucleotides are TGTGCCAGCTCACCACGGGGGACAGATGAGCAGTTCTTC. Encoded protein: CASSPRGTDEQFF. The chain links TRBV18 to TRBJ2-1; 7 bases fit TRBD1. J was trimmed by 8 bases and V by 1 base; bases with no gene match: 2. Germline lookup yields CDR1 KGHSH and CDR2 LQKENI. The CDR3 is made up of 13 amino acids.

This chain connects TRBV7-2 to TRBJ2-7; D remains ambiguous. Trimming removed 1 base at V and 3 bases at J, with 7 bases between. Germline V CDR1 and CDR2: SGHTA, FQGNSA. The CDR3 has 13 amino acids. The CDR3 DNA is TGTGCCAGCAGCTTAGTATATGACTACGAGCAGTACTTC. Translation: CASSLVYDYEQYF.

The V gene is TRBV13, the J gene TRBJ2-3, with D maybe TRBD1 (5 bases). From germline, CDR1 is PRHDT and CDR2 FYEKMQ (reference sequence). V lost 1 base to trimming and J lost 5 bases, with 13 bases between them. The CDR3 covers 15 residues. CDR3 sequence (DNA): TGTGCCAGCAGCTTAGTTAAGGGGCCCTTAGATACGCAGTATTTT. The encoded protein is CASSLVKGPLDTQYF. The complete variable domain, with remaining parts taken from reference TRBV13 and TRBJ2-3, reads AAGVIQSPRHLIKEKRETATLKCYPIPRHDTVYWYQQGPGQDPQFLISFYEKMQSDKGSIPDRFSAQQFSDYHSELNMSSLELGDSALYFCASSLVKGPLDTQYFGPGTRLTVL.

CDR3 sequence reads: CASSYPPRNEKLFF. CDR3 in DNA: TGTGCCAGCAGTTACCCACCGCGAAATGAAAAACTGTTTTTT. The rearrangement joins TRBV28 to TRBJ1-4; D ambiguous. The CDR3 length is 14 residues. V gave up 4 bases and J gave up 5 bases, with 11 bases separating them. CDR1 MDHEN and CDR2 SYDVKM come from the germline V gene.

The chain joins TRBV18 to TRBJ1-2; the match to TRBD1 covers 7 bases. Germline V CDR1 and CDR2: KGHSH, LQKENI. V was pared by 5 bases and J by 0 bases, with 9 bases of the junction left unmatched. This CDR3 contains 16 residues. The CDR3 here is CASSTSGTATNYGYTF. CDR3 DNA: TGTGCCAGCTCAACTTCTGGGACAGCCACTAACTATGGCTACACCTTC.

The J gene is TRBJ2-5, the V gene TRBV27; 14 bases fit TRBD2. Looked up from germline, CDR1 is MNHEY and CDR2 is SMNVEV (reference sequence). V lost 6 bases, J lost 7 bases, and 7 bases stayed unmatched. This CDR3 is built from 15 residues. CDR3 region: CASRSTSGRAMTQYF. The CDR3 coding sequence is TGTGCCAGCAGATCGACTAGCGGGAGGGCTATGACCCAGTACTTC.

The chain combines TRBV28 with TRBJ2-3; D may be TRBD1 or TRBD2 (6 bases each). Trimming took off 3 bases at V and 1 base at J, with 14 bases between the two ends. The CDR3 sequence is 16 residues long. CDR1 is MDHEN and CDR2 is SYDVKM in the germline V gene. The CDR3 reads CASSLGGLGRTDTQYF. In DNA form, the CDR3 reads TGTGCCAGCAGTTTGGGGGGCCTGGGTCGCACAGATACGCAGTATTTT.

The chain joins TRBV11-3 to TRBJ2-2, with TRBD2 as a possible D gene (6 bases). V was trimmed by 1 base and J by 3 bases, leaving 6 bases between them. Germline lookup yields CDR1 SGHNT and CDR2 YENEEA. CDR3 length equals 14 residues. The DNA of the CDR3 is TGTGCCAGCAGCTTAGGGGGGGACACCGGGGAGCTGTTTTTT. Translated: CASSLGGDTGELFF. The full variable domain, rest sourced from reference TRBV11-3 and TRBJ2-2, is EAGVVQSPRYKIIEKKQPVAFWCNPISGHNTLYWYLQNLGQGPELLIRYENEEAVDDSQLPKDRFSAERLKGVDSTLKIQPAELGDSAVYLCASSLGGDTGELFFGEGSRLTVL.

The chain links TRBV18 to TRBJ2-7, with 7 bases identical to TRBD1. The CDR3 is made up of 14 amino acids. V shed 3 bases and J 5 bases; nucleotides not matched to a gene: 7. Germline assignment: CDR1 KGHSH and CDR2 LQKENI. The CDR3 is CASSPWTGGDEQYF. CDR3 bases: TGTGCCAGCTCACCCTGGACAGGTGGTGACGAGCAGTACTTC.

The rearrangement uses TRBV6-6 and TRBJ2-7; the D gene is possibly TRBD2 (6 bases). CDR3 length equals 14 residues. Germline V lookup: CDR1 MNHNY, CDR2 SVGAGI (reference sequence). V lost 0 bases to trimming and J lost 2 bases, with 8 bases between them. The CDR3, as DNA: TGTGCCAGCAGTTACTCCGGGGGAACCTACGAGCAGTACTTC. It codes for CASSYSGGTYEQYF.

This chain links TRBV30 with TRBJ2-6; tentative D call: TRBD2 (6 bases). This CDR3 spans 15 amino acids. CDR1 is GTSNPN, CDR2 SVGIG, per germline (reference sequence). V was pared by 6 bases and J by 2 bases, with 14 bases between. The CDR3 region has the DNA TGTGCCTGTCTGCCGTGGGGGGCTGGGGCCAACGTCCTGACTTTC. Protein sequence: CACLPWGAGANVLTF.

This clone was seen a handful of times. The V call is TRBV7-8, the J call TRBJ1-1; D not resolved. The germline V gene encodes CDR1 SGHVS and CDR2 FQNEAQ. Trimming shortened V by 5 bases and J by 2 bases, and 9 bases separated the two germline ends. This CDR3 has 13 amino acids. The CDR3 region has the DNA TGTGCCAGCAGCCAAGGAGGAAACACTGAAGCTTTCTTT. Amino acids: CASSQGGNTEAFF.

The chain joins TRBV7-8 to TRBJ2-1; 8 bases are a match to TRBD2. J was trimmed by 1 base and V by 2 bases; bases with no gene match: 4. This CDR3 has 16 amino acids. Germline CDR1 SGHVS, CDR2 FQNEAQ. DNA of the CDR3: TGTGCCAGCAGCTTACGGGGGGGGAGATCCTACAATGAGCAGTTCTTC. Encoded protein: CASSLRGGRSYNEQFF.

The genes are TRBV7-3 and TRBJ2-1; D is undetermined. The V and J ends lost 5 bases and 8 bases respectively, with 13 bases between them. The CDR3 runs to 13 residues. From germline, CDR1 is SGHTA and CDR2 FQGTGA. CDR3: CASSPTRGDEQFF. DNA for the CDR3: TGTGCCAGCAGCCCTACCCGTGGCGATGAGCAGTTCTTC.

V and J are TRBV6-5 and TRBJ2-1; 7 nucleotides match TRBD2. Germline assignment: CDR1 MNHEY and CDR2 SVGAGI. This CDR3 has 15 amino acids. J lost 3 bases, V lost 2 bases, and 4 bases had no gene match. CDR3 coding DNA: TGTGCCAGCAGTTACGGCGGGAGACGCTACAATGAGCAGTTCTTC. Its translation: CASSYGGRRYNEQFF.

The chain combines TRBV21-1 with TRBJ2-2; no check of the table's D call, TRBD2, against the DNA was made. TRBV21-1 is deemed a pseudogene. This CDR3 is built from 16 residues. The DNA for the CDR3 is TGTGCCAGCAGCCCAGATGAGACTCCCTCCCCTGGGGAGCTGTTTTTT. It encodes CASSPDETPSPGELFF.

The J gene is TRBJ1-4, the V gene TRBV19; D is perhaps TRBD1 (6 bases). Per germline, CDR1 LNHDA and CDR2 SQIVND (reference sequence). The CDR3 runs 16 residues. V was shortened by 9 bases and J by 10 bases, with 27 bases between the two germline ends. The CDR3 loop is CASSPTTGHSVGKLFF. The CDR3 DNA is TGTGCCAGCTCCCCAACTACGGGACACTCTGTTGGAAAACTGTTTTTT.